These 10 T cell receptor beta chains came from one sample sequenced in a study of blood T cells in healthy people across ages. Combining a sample-barcoded 5' primer with a J-beta primer mix, a second PCR ran for 7 to 11 cycles. MiXCR, applied by TCRdb to the 5' RACE reads, yields one record per CDR3 protein. The sample contains about 1 million distinct CDR3 sequences, 40% to 45% of which appear only once. Sequenced input: blood. Source of these receptors: a woman between 55 and 75 years old in good health.

Only a few counts were recorded for this clonotype. This chain joins TRBV29-1 and TRBJ2-3; D remains ambiguous. CDR1 and CDR2 from the germline V gene are SQVTM and ANQGSEA. This CDR3 is built from 12 residues. The V gene lost 4 bases and the J gene lost 5 bases, with 10 bases spanning the gap. CDR3 nucleotides: TGCAGCGTTGGGTATCCAGAAGATACGCAGTATTTT. Translating it yields CSVGYPEDTQYF.

The V gene is TRBV7-2, the J gene TRBJ1-4, with D perhaps matching TRBD1 (5 bases). Per the germline V gene, CDR1 is SGHTA and CDR2 is FQGNSA. V was pared by 1 base and J by 6 bases, with 9 bases between. CDR3 size: 14 residues. CDR3 sequence: CASSLVGRDEKLFF. The CDR3 bases are TGTGCCAGCAGCTTAGTGGGCAGGGATGAAAAACTGTTTTTT.

This CDR3 reads CASSQEESGLAGDAQYF. The CDR3 bases are TGTGCCAGCAGCCAAGAAGAGTCGGGACTAGCAGGGGATGCGCAGTATTTT. V is TRBV4-2 and J is TRBJ2-3; 9 bases fit TRBD2. V lost 0 bases and J lost 10; bases outside the gene matches: 14. The CDR3 consists of 17 residues. Germline lookup yields CDR1 LGHNA and CDR2 YNFKEQ.

V and J are TRBV7-3 and TRBJ1-5; D ambiguous. V gave up 2 bases and J gave up 5 bases, with 10 bases separating them. In germline, CDR1 is SGHTA, CDR2 FQGTGA. This CDR3 is built from 14 residues. CDR3: CASSLGFSYQPQHF. CDR3 coding DNA: TGTGCCAGCAGCTTAGGGTTTTCTTATCAGCCCCAGCATTTT.

This clonotype was seen only a few times. The J gene is TRBJ1-1, the V gene TRBV20-1, with D tentatively TRBD1 (5 bases). Germline CDR1 is DFQATT and CDR2 is SNEGSKA (reference sequence). This CDR3 is 12 amino acids long. The germline V and J ends were trimmed by 2 bases and 4 bases, with 8 bases remaining between them. CDR3 nucleotide sequence: TGCAGTGCTAGACCGGGGGGCACTGAAGCTTTCTTT. Amino acids: CSARPGGTEAFF.

CDR3 loop: CAISDSREGSGANVLTF. The CDR3 nucleotides are TGTGCCATCAGTGATTCGCGGGAGGGTTCTGGGGCCAACGTCCTGACTTTC. The V and J genes are TRBV10-3 and TRBJ2-6; 9 positions match TRBD2. This CDR3 is built from 17 residues. Germline assignment: CDR1 ENHRY and CDR2 SYGVKD. V shed 3 bases, J shed 1 base, and the junction held 4 bases outside the gene matches.

CDR3 amino acids: CASSSGAEDEQYF. The CDR3 coding sequence is TGTGCCAGCAGTTCGGGGGCGGAGGACGAGCAGTACTTC. V and J are TRBV28 and TRBJ2-7; perhaps D is TRBD1 or TRBD2 (6 bases each). This CDR3 is 13 amino acids long. The germline V gene has CDR1 MDHEN and CDR2 SYDVKM. V was shortened by 4 bases and J by 5 bases, with 12 bases between the two germline ends.

Notes on this clonotype: Germline and junction disagree at one end, which may indicate a read error. The rearrangement joins TRBV20-1 to TRBJ2-3, with D unresolved. From germline, CDR1 is DFQATT and CDR2 SNEGSKA (reference sequence). The CDR3 is 12 amino acids. The CDR3 sequence is CSARGLTDTRYF. Written as DNA, the CDR3 is TGCAGTGCTAGGGGTCTCACAGATACGCGGTATTTT.

V and J are TRBV5-1 and TRBJ2-1, with D possibly TRBD2 on 5 matching bases. Trimming shortened V by 3 bases and J by 6 bases, and 7 bases separated the two germline ends. The CDR3 covers 12 residues. Germline CDR1 is SGHRS and CDR2 is YFSETQ. The CDR3 DNA follows: TGCGCCAGCAGCTGGAGGATCAATGAGCAGTTCTTC. Translation gives CASSWRINEQFF.

The CDR3, as DNA: TGTGCCATCAGTGACAACAGCAATCAGCCCCAGCATTTT. Translating it yields CAISDNSNQPQHF. The rearrangement uses TRBV10-3 and TRBJ1-5; unclear D gene. V was shortened by 3 bases and J by 1 base, with 4 bases between the two germline ends. Germline CDR1 and CDR2: ENHRY and SYGVKD. The CDR3 length is 13 residues.